Shown below are 7 T cell receptor beta chains from a single sample sequenced in a study of control samples from healthy donors and cancer patients. The data were produced by immunoSEQ multiplex PCR, yet TCRdb's version contains in-frame clones alone and is incomplete. The table includes 57,000 or so clones, 90% detected once. Specimen: PBMCs. The receptors were gathered from a man between 60 and 75 years old with colorectal cancer.

The J gene is TRBJ2-6, the V gene TRBV27; D is unclear. Trimming shortened V by 3 bases and J by 6 bases, and 9 bases separated the two germline ends. Looked up from germline, CDR1 is MNHEY and CDR2 is SMNVEV (reference sequence). The CDR3 runs to 14 residues. As DNA, the CDR3 is TGTGCCAGCAGTTTGGTTTTTGAGGCCAACGTCCTGACTTTC. This translates into CASSLVFEANVLTF. Looking up the rest from reference TRBV27 and TRBJ2-6 gives the full variable domain: EAQVTQNPRYLITVTGKKLTVTCSQNMNHEYMSWYRQDPGLGLRQIYYSMNVEVTDKGDVPEGYKVSRKEKRNFPLILESPSPNQTSLYFCASSLVFEANVLTFGAGSRLTVL.

This clone was recorded once. J is TRBJ1-6 and V is TRBV4-1, with 10 bases aligning to TRBD1. Germline CDR1 reads MGHRA; CDR2 reads YSYEKL. CDR3 length equals 19 residues. V shed 0 bases, J shed 0 bases, and the junction held 5 bases outside the gene matches. The CDR3 loop reads CASSQDRGQGFSYNSPLHF. CDR3 sequence (DNA): TGCGCCAGCAGCCAAGATAGGGGACAGGGGTTCTCCTATAATTCACCCCTCCACTTT.

The J gene is TRBJ2-7, the V gene TRBV19; tentatively, D is TRBD2 (5 bases). The CDR3 loop spans 14 amino acids. Germline V gene sequence: CDR1 LNHDA, CDR2 SQIVND (reference sequence). The V end lost 2 bases, the J end lost 3 bases, and 11 bases lay between the germline ends. The CDR3 is CASSISTGVYEQYF. The CDR3 bases are TGTGCCAGTAGTATATCAACCGGGGTCTACGAGCAGTACTTC.

The chain employs TRBV7-8 and TRBJ1-6; the D gene is possibly TRBD1 (5 bases). The CDR3 covers 15 residues. Trimming removed 4 bases from V and 7 bases from J, with 14 bases in between. CDR1 and CDR2 from the germline V gene are SGHVS and FQNEAQ. CDR3 DNA sequence: TGTGCCAGCAGCTCTCGACAGAAGGAGAATTCACCCCTCCACTTT. Translating gives CASSSRQKENSPLHF. Variable domain in full (rest from reference TRBV7-8 and TRBJ1-6): GAGVSQSPRYKVAKRGQDVALRCDPISGHVSLFWYQQALGQGPEFLTYFQNEAQLDKSGLPSDRFFAERPEGSVSTLKIQRTQQEDSAVYLCASSSRQKENSPLHFGNGTRLTVT.

This clone showed up just a few times. The chain uses TRBV7-3 and TRBJ1-2, with a tentative D call TRBD1 (5 bases). Trimming removed 5 bases at V and 4 bases at J, with 11 bases between. The CDR3 loop spans 13 amino acids. Germline-derived CDR1 and CDR2 are SGHTA and FQGTGA. For the CDR3, the DNA is TGTGCCAGCAGCGCGGGGGGGAGCTATGGCTACACCTTC. Its translation is CASSAGGSYGYTF.

This sequence joins TRBV27 and TRBJ2-7; TRBD2 matches at 8 bases. This CDR3 spans 18 amino acids. CDR1 and CDR2 from the germline V gene are MNHEY and SMNVEV (reference sequence). J gave up 2 bases and V 3 bases, and 15 bases lay outside the gene matches. DNA of the CDR3: TGTGCCAGCAGTTTGGTCACTAAGACCGGGACTAGGGCCTACGAGCAGTACTTC. Translated: CASSLVTKTGTRAYEQYF.

This clone has just a few counts. The chain is built from TRBV6-5 and TRBJ1-2, with D perhaps TRBD1 (5 bases). V gave up 10 bases and J gave up 4 bases, with 16 bases separating them. The CDR3 contains 13 residues. In germline, CDR1 is MNHEY, CDR2 SVGAGI. In DNA form, the CDR3 reads TGTGCCACAACCGACAGCTTCCCCTATGGCTACACCTTC. This encodes CATTDSFPYGYTF.